The sequence of this TCR beta chain was determined in a study of blood T cell repertoires in COVID-19. About the research overall: There were acute and convalescent COVID-19 samples, and they came from the United States, Italy and Spain. T cells, B-cell-depleted T cells, or PBMCs provided the cDNA or gDNA that served as material.

During active infection, Seattle patients enrolled and were then monitored through disease. Under the authors' procedure: Amplification from reference gene primers served as the basis for estimated nucleated cell counts. Assay used: immunoSEQ multiplex PCR; TCRdb lists only in-frame clones, some missing. V and J calls and clone size are as listed in that table; D and trimming were resolved from the DNA. This sample carries about 140,000 clones, roughly 84% of them seen once, and the ten largest clones take less than 9%. The CDR3 has 14 amino acids. V trimming: 4 bases; J trimming: 4 bases; junction bases outside the gene matches: 8. Germline CDR1 is GTSNPN and CDR2 is SVGIG (reference sequence).

The TCR comes from a man aged 30-40 years with COVID-19, enrolled during active disease. The sequenced material came from peripheral blood. The J gene is TRBJ2-5, the V gene TRBV30; 8 bases match TRBD2. The CDR3 DNA follows: TGTGCCTGGACCCTCGGGGGGGCAGGAGAGACCCAGTACTTC. Translation: CAWTLGGAGETQYF.